The TCR beta chain described here comes from a study of response to subunit inactivated influenza vaccine. Of note for this clonotype: The antigen remains unidentified.

Study-wide results and caveats: Authors suggested seasonal influenza vaccinations each recruit few new T cells.

V shed 6 bases and J shed 0 bases, with 15 bases lying between them. In germline, CDR1 is MNHNS, CDR2 SASEGT. The CDR3 sequence is 15 residues long. TCRdb re-analysed the RT-PCR reads in MiXCR, keeping a single row per CDR3 protein. The table lists 700,000 to 900,000 distinct CDR3 sequences, around 21% of them singletons. This clonotype originated in a man between 50 and 59 years old who received an inactivated influenza vaccine. The chain recombines TRBV6-1 with TRBJ2-7; D remains ambiguous. This material consisted of PBMCs from blood, taken more than 4 days after vaccination. DNA for the CDR3: TGTGCCAGCAGCCGGGCGGCGACAAACTCCTACGAGCAGTACTTC. Amino acids: CASSRAATNSYEQYF.